The source of this TCR beta chain is a study of blood T cells in healthy people across ages. A J-beta primer mix and a sample-barcoded 5' primer were used in a second PCR of roughly 6 to 11 cycles. TCRdb reprocessed the 5' RACE reads with MiXCR, giving one entry per CDR3 protein. The data show 450,000 to 650,000 distinct CDR3 sequences, around 24% seen once. Germline CDR1 SGHTA, CDR2 FQGTGA. The CDR3 length is 17 residues. V shed 1 base and J 7 bases; nucleotides not matched to a gene: 9. The sample holds a few counts of this clonotype. These same data were also listed under a study on T cells of mothers and their children.

What was sequenced was blood. The chain couples TRBV7-3 to TRBJ2-2, with 10 bases aligning to TRBD2. The sequence came from a boy aged 10-17 years in good health. CDR3 amino acids: CASSLRRPSGSDGELFF. CDR3 DNA: TGTGCCAGCAGCTTAAGAAGGCCTAGCGGGAGTGACGGGGAGCTGTTTTTT. The variable domain in full, with the rest retrieved from reference TRBV7-3 and TRBJ2-2, is GAGVSQTPSNKVTEKGKYVELRCDPISGHTALYWYRQSLGQGPEFLIYFQGTGAADDSGLPNDRFFAVRPEGSVSTLKIQRTERGDSAVYLCASSLRRPSGSDGELFFGEGSRLTVL.